This entry lists 14 T cell receptor beta chains sequenced from one sample in a study of blood T cells in healthy people across ages. Then a second PCR, running about 6 to 11 cycles, was carried out with a sample-barcoded 5' primer and a J-beta primer mix. TCRdb recomputed calls from the 5' RACE reads with MiXCR, one row per CDR3 protein. This table holds about 640,000 distinct CDR3 sequences, roughly 50% found once. Sequencing was done on a sample of blood. These receptors all stem from a man between 60 and 75 years old in good health.

This clonotype was observed a few times. V usage is TRBV5-1 and J usage is TRBJ2-7, with 9 positions matching TRBD1. Trimming at V came to 0 bases and at J to 6 bases, leaving 1 base not matched to a gene. The length of the CDR3 is 13 residues. Germline CDR1 reads SGHRS; CDR2 reads YFSETQ. CDR3 in amino acids: CASSLETGGEQYF. The CDR3 coding sequence is TGCGCCAGCAGCTTGGAGACAGGGGGCGAGCAGTACTTC.

The gene calls are TRBV5-1 and TRBJ2-2; the D gene is possibly TRBD1 (5 bases). Trimming stripped 3 bases from V and 0 bases from J, with 9 bases between. The CDR3 has 15 residues. CDR1 and CDR2 from the germline V gene are SGHRS and YFSETQ. The CDR3 region is CASSYRQTNTGELFF. The CDR3 DNA is TGCGCCAGCAGCTATCGACAGACGAACACCGGGGAGCTGTTTTTT. Drawing the rest from reference TRBV5-1 and TRBJ2-2, the complete variable domain is KAGVTQTPRYLIKTRGQQVTLSCSPISGHRSVSWYQQTPGQGLQFLFEYFSETQRNKGNFPGRFSGRQFSNSRSEMNVSTLELGDSALYLCASSYRQTNTGELFFGEGSRLTVL.

The J gene is TRBJ2-3, the V gene TRBV24-1; 7 bases align to TRBD2. CDR1 and CDR2 from the germline V gene are KGHDR and SFDVKD. This CDR3 region has 13 residues. Trimming removed 4 bases from V and 4 bases from J; junction bases left unmatched: 1. CDR3 in amino acids: CATSEGGADTQYF. CDR3 in DNA: TGTGCCACCAGTGAGGGGGGGGCAGATACGCAGTATTTT.

The chain has TRBV25-1 and TRBJ2-1; D may be TRBD1 (5 bases). From germline, CDR1 is MGHDK and CDR2 SYGVNS. V lost 8 bases, J lost 0 bases, and 11 bases lay in between. The CDR3 covers 14 residues. The CDR3 DNA sequence: TGTGCCAGCCGCTCAGGGTTCTCCTACAATGAGCAGTTCTTC. Its translation is CASRSGFSYNEQFF.

V and J are TRBV29-1 and TRBJ2-1; 11 bases are shared with TRBD1. This CDR3 has 14 residues. Trimming at V came to 4 bases and at J to 13 bases, leaving 12 bases not matched to a gene. Germline lookup yields CDR1 SQVTM and CDR2 ANQGSEA. The CDR3 sequence is CSVGNRIGQGAQFF. The CDR3 DNA reads as TGCAGCGTTGGGAACCGTATTGGACAGGGGGCACAGTTCTTC.

The chain is built from TRBV29-1 and TRBJ2-3; D not certain. The CDR3 loop spans 12 amino acids. The V end was cut by 6 bases, the J end by 0 bases, with 7 bases between. The germline gives CDR1 SQVTM, CDR2 ANQGSEA. The CDR3 nucleotides are TGCAGCGTCCTTGACAGCACAGATACGCAGTATTTT. Protein product: CSVLDSTDTQYF.

CDR3 residues: CASSQEATSGGVNTQYF. In nucleotides, the CDR3 is TGCGCCAGCAGCCAGGAGGCGACTAGCGGGGGGGTGAATACGCAGTATTTT. The rearrangement links TRBV4-1 to TRBJ2-3, with 14 positions matching TRBD2. Germline V gene lookup returns CDR1 MGHRA and CDR2 YSYEKL. The CDR3 sequence is 17 residues long. With 3 bases clipped from V and 7 bases from J, the junction kept 9 bases outside the gene matches.

The chain joins TRBV20-1 to TRBJ1-2; a possible D gene is TRBD1 (5 bases). This CDR3 is 14 amino acids long. The germline V gene encodes CDR1 DFQATT and CDR2 SNEGSKA (reference sequence). With 0 bases removed from V and 8 bases from J, the gap between germline ends came to 16 bases. This CDR3 is CSARDVNRGEGYTF. DNA for the CDR3: TGCAGTGCTAGAGACGTCAATAGGGGCGAGGGCTACACCTTC.

The chain couples TRBV7-2 to TRBJ2-3, with D unresolved. In germline, CDR1 is SGHTA, CDR2 FQGNSA. The V end lost 3 bases, the J end lost 4 bases, and 17 bases lay between the germline ends. There are 16 residues in the CDR3. The chain's CDR3 is CASSFRPFAKADTQYF. The DNA of the CDR3 is TGTGCCAGCAGCTTCCGGCCGTTTGCAAAGGCAGATACGCAGTATTTT. Full variable domain (remainder filled in from reference TRBV7-2 and TRBJ2-3): GAGVSQSPSNKVTEKGKDVELRCDPISGHTALYWYRQSLGQGLEFLIYFQGNSAPDKSGLPSDRFSAERTGGSVSTLTIQRTQQEDSAVYLCASSFRPFAKADTQYFGPGTRLTVL.

This sequence joins TRBV15 and TRBJ2-1; TRBD1 matches 8 bases. Per germline, CDR1 LNHNV and CDR2 YYDKDF (reference sequence). The V gene end was trimmed by 0 bases and the J gene end by 9 bases; junction bases not matched to a gene: 7. This CDR3 has 15 amino acids. In DNA form, the CDR3 reads TGTGCCACCAGCAGAGATACAGGGGGGTTGGGTGAGCAGTTCTTC. This sequence encodes CATSRDTGGLGEQFF.

The chain has TRBV20-1 and TRBJ2-4; D is perhaps TRBD1 (6 bases). The DNA matches TRBJ2-7 better at its end, which makes the J call doubtful. Germline V gene data show CDR1 as DFQATT and CDR2 as SNEGSKA (reference sequence). This CDR3 is built from 13 residues. CDR3 sequence reads: CSARAGVPYEQYF. The CDR3, as DNA: TGCAGTGCTAGAGCAGGGGTTCCCTACGAGCAGTACTTC.

The chain joins TRBV6-2 or TRBV6-3 to TRBJ2-5; maybe TRBD2 (5 bases). V was shortened by 5 bases and J by 5 bases, with 15 bases between the two germline ends. CDR3 length: 14 residues. In germline, CDR1 is MNHEY, CDR2 SVGEGT. This chain's CDR3 is CASSPPGKRETQYF. CDR3 DNA sequence: TGTGCCAGCAGTCCCCCGGGGAAGAGGGAGACCCAGTACTTC.

The rearrangement joins TRBV20-1 to TRBJ1-1, with D unclear. V gave up 3 bases and J gave up 6 bases, with 14 bases separating them. The CDR3 extends over 13 amino acids. Germline V gene data show CDR1 as DFQATT and CDR2 as SNEGSKA (reference sequence). The CDR3 DNA reads as TGCAGTGCTAGGAGGGAGTTTTGGGCTGAAGCTTTCTTT. Translating it yields CSARREFWAEAFF.

The chain couples TRBV10-3 to TRBJ2-2, with D perhaps TRBD2 (5 bases). The CDR3 contains 17 residues. V lost 0 bases, J lost 1 base, and 12 bases lay in between. Germline V gene sequence: CDR1 ENHRY, CDR2 SYGVKD. The CDR3 nucleotides are TGTGCCATCAGTGAGTCAGGATCCCGGGGGAACACCGGGGAGCTGTTTTTT. Its translation: CAISESGSRGNTGELFF.